One sample yielded the 21 T cell receptor beta chains listed below, sequenced in a study of PD-1 blockade in mismatch repair-deficient tumors. Generated by immunoSEQ multiplex PCR, the TCRdb table keeps only in-frame clones and is missing some. The sample includes some 45,000 clones, more than 65% of them seen just once. Specimen: PBMCs, collected before pembrolizumab treatment. The source of these receptors is an adult with mismatch repair-deficient cancer.

The gene calls are TRBV4-2 and TRBJ1-4; D is unresolved. The CDR3 is 13 residues long. With 3 bases removed from V and 4 bases from J, the gap between germline ends came to 6 bases. The germline V gene encodes CDR1 LGHNA and CDR2 YNFKEQ. In DNA form, the CDR3 reads TGTGCCAGCAGCCAGTCAAGTAATGAAAAACTGTTTTTT. Translation gives CASSQSSNEKLFF.

This clone is medium-sized within its sample. The gene calls are TRBV7-9 and TRBJ1-2, with 7 nucleotides matching TRBD1. V trimming: 5 bases; J trimming: 2 bases; junction bases outside the gene matches: 14. CDR3 length equals 17 residues. In germline, CDR1 is SEHNR, CDR2 FQNEAQ (reference sequence). This chain's CDR3 is CASSLLETGSLNYGYTF. CDR3 sequence (DNA): TGTGCCAGCAGCCTCCTTGAGACAGGGAGCCTAAACTATGGCTACACCTTC.

The chain carries TRBV5-1 and TRBJ2-7; TRBD2 agrees at 7 bases. CDR1 and CDR2 (germline): SGHRS, YFSETQ. The V and J ends lost 4 bases and 2 bases, in that order; junction bases with no gene match: 9. The CDR3 contains 15 residues. The chain's CDR3 is CASSLQRDPAYEQYF. CDR3 in DNA: TGCGCCAGCAGCCTTCAGCGGGACCCGGCCTACGAGCAGTACTTC.

This sequence joins TRBV19 and TRBJ2-7, with TRBD1 matching 8 bases. The CDR3 spans 14 residues. Germline-derived CDR1 and CDR2 are LNHDA and SQIVND (reference sequence). Trimming at V came to 3 bases and at J to 2 bases, leaving 3 bases not matched to a gene. The CDR3 region is CASSILTGAYEQYF. The CDR3, as DNA: TGTGCCAGTAGTATCCTGACAGGGGCCTACGAGCAGTACTTC.

The CDR3 sequence is CASSQDRGRDNQPQHF. Written as DNA, the CDR3 is TGCGCCAGCAGCCAAGATCGCGGTAGGGACAATCAGCCCCAGCATTTT. This sequence joins TRBV4-1 and TRBJ1-5; the D is unclear. The CDR3 is made up of 16 amino acids. V lost 0 bases, J lost 3 bases, and 12 bases lay in between. CDR1 and CDR2 from the germline V gene are MGHRA and YSYEKL.

This chain uses TRBV18 with TRBJ1-4, with D hard to call. The CDR3 consists of 16 residues. Between the trimmed V and J ends, which lost 0 bases and 3 bases, there was a span of 11 bases. Germline CDR1 reads KGHSH; CDR2 reads LQKENI. CDR3 in DNA: TGTGCCAGCTCACCACCGAGAGCGGGAGCTAATGAAAAACTGTTTTTT. Residues: CASSPPRAGANEKLFF.

The rearrangement joins TRBV2 to TRBJ2-1; D remains ambiguous. The CDR3 covers 16 residues. CDR1 and CDR2 (germline): SNHLY, FYNNEI. The germline V and J ends were trimmed by 7 bases and 10 bases, with 26 bases remaining between them. CDR3 DNA sequence: TGTGCCAGCACTTCGAAGGTGGCAAAATACGCCGACGAGCAGTTCTTC. It translates to CASTSKVAKYADEQFF.

The chain uses TRBV30 and TRBJ1-3, with 8 nucleotides matching TRBD1. Trimming removed 7 bases from V and 4 bases from J; junction bases left unmatched: 18. Looked up from germline, CDR1 is GTSNPN and CDR2 is SVGIG (reference sequence). The CDR3 sequence is 17 residues long. The CDR3 protein is CASGGQDVFSMGNTIYF. The CDR3 DNA follows: TGTGCCTCGGGGGGACAGGATGTCTTCTCGATGGGAAACACCATATATTTT.

V gene TRBV11-2 combines with J gene TRBJ1-1; D remains ambiguous. V lost 3 bases to trimming and J lost 3 bases, with 11 bases between them. Germline lookup yields CDR1 SGHAT and CDR2 FQNNGV. The CDR3 is 14 amino acids. The CDR3 loop is CASSLGFVDTEAFF. DNA for the CDR3: TGTGCCAGCAGCTTGGGCTTCGTGGACACTGAAGCTTTCTTT. Supplemented by reference TRBV11-2 and TRBJ1-1, the full variable domain reads EAGVAQSPRYKIIEKRQSVAFWCNPISGHATLYWYQQILGQGPKLLIQFQNNGVVDDSQLPKDRFSAERLKGVDSTLKIQPAKLEDSAVYLCASSLGFVDTEAFFGQGTRLTVV.

This clone was counted between two and nine times. The rearrangement uses TRBV11-3 and TRBJ2-1; 7 bases align to TRBD2. From germline, CDR1 is SGHNT and CDR2 YENEEA. The V and J ends lost 4 bases and 8 bases, in that order; junction bases with no gene match: 8. The CDR3 is 14 amino acids. CDR3 in DNA: TGTGCCAGCAGCTCGCGACTAGCCGGATATGAGCAGTTCTTC. Its protein is CASSSRLAGYEQFF.

V is TRBV5-6 and J is TRBJ2-3, with D unclear. The CDR3 extends over 17 amino acids. Germline lookup yields CDR1 SGHDT and CDR2 YYEEEE. Between the trimmed V and J ends, which lost 1 base and 3 bases, there was a span of 18 bases. In nucleotides, the CDR3 is TGTGCCAGCAGCTTGTCGGGCAGACCTACCTTAACAGATACGCAGTATTTT. Translated: CASSLSGRPTLTDTQYF.

J is TRBJ2-5 and V is TRBV5-1; D not resolved. This CDR3 is 13 amino acids long. Germline V gene lookup returns CDR1 SGHRS and CDR2 YFSETQ. Trimming took off 0 bases at V and 2 bases at J, with 5 bases between the two ends. The CDR3 loop reads CASSLGRQETQYF. CDR3 nucleotide sequence: TGCGCCAGCAGCTTGGGCAGACAAGAGACCCAGTACTTC.

The rearrangement joins TRBV10-3 to TRBJ2-2; TRBD2 matches 10 bases. Germline loops: CDR1 ENHRY, CDR2 SYGVKD. Trimming at V came to 3 bases and at J to 7 bases, leaving 5 bases not matched to a gene. This CDR3 comprises 15 residues. The DNA for the CDR3 is TGTGCCATCAGTGAAGCGGGAGGGTATCTCGGGGAGCTGTTTTTT. It is translated as CAISEAGGYLGELFF.

This clone occurred once. The genes are TRBV15 and TRBJ1-5; possibly TRBD1 for D (5 bases). Trimming left V 7 bases short and J 1 base short, with 14 bases between. The CDR3 length is 15 residues. The germline V gene has CDR1 LNHNV and CDR2 YYDKDF (reference sequence). The CDR3 sequence: CATIQSGGSNQPQHF. DNA for the CDR3: TGTGCCACCATCCAATCCGGGGGAAGCAATCAGCCCCAGCATTTT.

Judged by abundance, this clone is medium-sized. The rearrangement links TRBV6-4 to TRBJ1-1; D call uncertain. The germline V gene encodes CDR1 MRHNA and CDR2 SNTAGT. The length of the CDR3 is 13 residues. V gave up 0 bases and J gave up 4 bases, with 6 bases separating them. The CDR3 nucleotides read TGTGCCAGCAGTGACTCTACTCTCACTGAAGCTTTCTTT. Amino acid sequence: CASSDSTLTEAFF.

The chain uses TRBV5-5 and TRBJ1-1; D possibly corresponds to TRBD1 (6 bases). V lost 4 bases, J lost 8 bases, and 18 bases lay in between. CDR3 length: 14 residues. Germline CDR1 is SGHKS and CDR2 is YYEKEE (reference sequence). The CDR3 region has the DNA TGTGCCAGCAGCCCCGAGAACAGGGCCACCGAAGCTTTCTTT. The encoded protein is CASSPENRATEAFF.

Concerning this clone itself: Other DNA sequences in the same sample also yield this CDR3. V usage is TRBV7-2 and J usage is TRBJ2-7; no clear D gene. Germline V CDR1 and CDR2: SGHTA, FQGNSA. The V gene lost 4 bases and the J gene lost 0 bases, with 13 bases spanning the gap. The length of the CDR3 is 15 residues. The CDR3 loop reads CASSSLAGASYEQYF. The CDR3, as DNA: TGTGCCAGCAGCTCCTTAGCAGGAGCCTCCTACGAGCAGTACTTC. Supplemented by reference TRBV7-2 and TRBJ2-7, the full variable domain reads GAGVSQSPSNKVTEKGKDVELRCDPISGHTALYWYRQSLGQGLEFLIYFQGNSAPDKSGLPSDRFSAERTGGSVSTLTIQRTQQEDSAVYLCASSSLAGASYEQYFGPGTRLTVT.

V gene TRBV2 combines with J gene TRBJ2-4; tentative D call: TRBD2 (5 bases). The CDR3 is 17 amino acids. Germline lookup yields CDR1 SNHLY and CDR2 FYNNEI. V gave up 0 bases and J gave up 4 bases, with 16 bases separating them. As DNA, the CDR3 is TGTGCCAGCAGTGAAGCTCACATGGGAGTGGTTAAAAACATTCAGTACTTC. Protein sequence: CASSEAHMGVVKNIQYF.

The chain carries TRBV29-1 and TRBJ2-2, with 7 bases lining up with TRBD1. The CDR3 is 12 residues long. Germline CDR1 SQVTM, CDR2 ANQGSEA. After removal of 5 bases from V and 6 bases from J, the junction contained 3 bases not matched to a gene. The CDR3 DNA reads as TGCAGCGTTCAGGACAGGCCCGGGGAGCTGTTTTTT. It translates to CSVQDRPGELFF.

The chain employs TRBV10-1 and TRBJ2-3; 7 bases are a match to TRBD2. Per the germline V gene, CDR1 is WNHNN and CDR2 is SYGVQD (reference sequence). This CDR3 is built from 16 residues. V was pared by 3 bases and J by 5 bases, with 11 bases of the junction left unmatched. The DNA of the CDR3 is TGCGCCAGCAGTGATACTAGCGTCTGGGGAAAAGATACGCAGTATTTT. Protein: CASSDTSVWGKDTQYF.

The V call is TRBV6-4, the J call TRBJ1-5, with unresolved D. This CDR3 is built from 19 residues. V was shortened by 3 bases and J by 0 bases, with 21 bases between the two germline ends. The germline V gene encodes CDR1 MRHNA and CDR2 SNTAGT. The CDR3 protein is CASSEWESPETYSNQPQHF. DNA of the CDR3: TGTGCCAGCAGTGAATGGGAATCCCCCGAAACTTATAGCAATCAGCCCCAGCATTTT.